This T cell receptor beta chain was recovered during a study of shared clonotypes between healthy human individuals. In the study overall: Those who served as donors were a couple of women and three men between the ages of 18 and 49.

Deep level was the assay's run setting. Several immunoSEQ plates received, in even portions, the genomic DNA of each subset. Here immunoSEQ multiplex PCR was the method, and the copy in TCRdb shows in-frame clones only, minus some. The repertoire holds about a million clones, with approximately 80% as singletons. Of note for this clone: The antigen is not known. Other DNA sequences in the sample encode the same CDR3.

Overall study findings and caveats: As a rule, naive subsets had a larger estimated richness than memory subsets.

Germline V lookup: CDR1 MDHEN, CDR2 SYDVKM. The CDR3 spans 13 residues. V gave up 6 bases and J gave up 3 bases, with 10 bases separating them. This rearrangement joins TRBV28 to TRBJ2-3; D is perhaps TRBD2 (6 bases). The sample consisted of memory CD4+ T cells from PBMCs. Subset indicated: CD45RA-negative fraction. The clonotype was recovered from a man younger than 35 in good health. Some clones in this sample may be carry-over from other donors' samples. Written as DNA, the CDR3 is TGTGCCAGCAGAGGGGCGGGAACAGATACGCAGTATTTT. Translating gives CASRGAGTDTQYF.